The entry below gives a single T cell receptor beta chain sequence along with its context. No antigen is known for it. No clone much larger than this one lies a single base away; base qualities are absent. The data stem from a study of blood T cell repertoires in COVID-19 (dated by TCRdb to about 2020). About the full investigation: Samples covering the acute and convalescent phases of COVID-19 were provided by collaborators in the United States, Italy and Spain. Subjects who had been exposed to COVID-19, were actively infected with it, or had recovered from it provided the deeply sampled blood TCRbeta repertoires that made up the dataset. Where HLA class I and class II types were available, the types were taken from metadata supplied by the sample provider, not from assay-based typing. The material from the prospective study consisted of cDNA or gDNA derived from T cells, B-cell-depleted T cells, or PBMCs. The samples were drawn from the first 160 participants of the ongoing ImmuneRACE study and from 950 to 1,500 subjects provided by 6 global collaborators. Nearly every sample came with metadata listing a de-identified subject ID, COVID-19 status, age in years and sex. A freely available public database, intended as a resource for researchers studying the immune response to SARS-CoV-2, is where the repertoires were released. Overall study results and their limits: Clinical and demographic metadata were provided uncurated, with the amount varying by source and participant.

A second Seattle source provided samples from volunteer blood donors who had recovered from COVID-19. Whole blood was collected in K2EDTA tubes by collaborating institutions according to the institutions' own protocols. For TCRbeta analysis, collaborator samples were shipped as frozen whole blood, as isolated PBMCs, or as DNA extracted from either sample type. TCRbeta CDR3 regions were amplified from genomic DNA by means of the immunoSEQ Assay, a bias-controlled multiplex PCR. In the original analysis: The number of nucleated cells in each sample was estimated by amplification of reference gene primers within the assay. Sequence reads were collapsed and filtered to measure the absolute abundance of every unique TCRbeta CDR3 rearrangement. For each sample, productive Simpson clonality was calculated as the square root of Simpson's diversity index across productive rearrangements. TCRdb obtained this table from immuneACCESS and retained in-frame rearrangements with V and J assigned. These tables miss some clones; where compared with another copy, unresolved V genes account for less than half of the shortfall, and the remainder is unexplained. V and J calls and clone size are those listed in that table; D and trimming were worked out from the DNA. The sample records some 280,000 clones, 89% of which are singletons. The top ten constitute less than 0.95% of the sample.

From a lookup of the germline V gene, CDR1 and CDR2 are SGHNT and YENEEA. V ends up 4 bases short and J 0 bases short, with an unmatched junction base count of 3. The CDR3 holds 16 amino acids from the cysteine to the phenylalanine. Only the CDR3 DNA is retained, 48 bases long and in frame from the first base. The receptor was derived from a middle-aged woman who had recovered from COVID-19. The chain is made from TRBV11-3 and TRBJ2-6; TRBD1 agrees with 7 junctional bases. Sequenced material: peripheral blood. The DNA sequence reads TGTGCCAGCAGCTATTCAGGGGGCTCTGGGGCCAACGTCCTGACTTTC. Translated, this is CASSYSGGSGANVLTF. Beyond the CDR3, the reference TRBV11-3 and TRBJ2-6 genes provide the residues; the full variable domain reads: EAGVVQSPRYKIIEKKQPVAFWCNPISGHNTLYWYLQNLGQGPELLIRYENEEAVDDSQLPKDRFSAERLKGVDSTLKIQPAELGDSAVYLCASSYSGGSGANVLTFGAGSRLTVL.